Listed here are 7 T cell receptor beta chains from one sample, sequenced in a study of blood T cell repertoires in COVID-19. Clones were read by immunoSEQ multiplex PCR, and TCRdb kept only the in-frame ones, dropping some. The sample lists roughly 120,000 clones; 70% to 75% were seen once. The sequenced material came from peripheral blood. These receptors all come from an elderly man with COVID-19, enrolled during active disease.

The chain employs TRBV7-9 and TRBJ2-7, with TRBD1 matching over 7 bases. Germline assignment: CDR1 SEHNR and CDR2 FQNEAQ (reference sequence). The CDR3 covers 14 residues. The ends lost 5 bases at V and 1 base at J; junction bases unmatched: 5. DNA of the CDR3: TGTGCCAGCAGCATACGGGACAGTTCCTACGAGCAGTACTTC. Protein: CASSIRDSSYEQYF.

This rearrangement joins TRBV6-5 to TRBJ2-5; TRBD1 aligns across 8 bases. Germline CDR1 and CDR2: MNHEY and SVGAGI. V lost 6 bases and J lost 3; bases outside the gene matches: 3. The CDR3 length is 13 residues. In nucleotides, the CDR3 is TGTGCCAGCAGGCGGACAGGGAAAGAGACCCAGTACTTC. It yields the protein CASRRTGKETQYF.

The V gene is TRBV28, the J gene TRBJ2-4, with D tentatively TRBD1 (6 bases). Trimming stripped 11 bases from V and 0 bases from J, with 11 bases between. CDR1 and CDR2 from the germline V gene are MDHEN and SYDVKM. This CDR3 contains 13 residues. The CDR3, as DNA: TGTGCCGCTGGACAGCTAGCCAAAAACATTCAGTACTTC. Residues: CAAGQLAKNIQYF.

With regard to this clone: A read error may account for a junction end that differs from germline. V usage is TRBV6-5 and J usage is TRBJ2-7, with 10 bases fitting TRBD1. The germline gives CDR1 MNHEY, CDR2 SVGAGI. CDR3 length: 13 amino acids. The CDR3 sequence: CASNYGTGDEQYF. DNA of the CDR3: TGTGCCAGCAATTACGGGACAGGGGACGAGCAGTACTTC.

This chain links TRBV7-9 with TRBJ2-7; 9 nucleotides align to TRBD1. The junction had 12 bases not matched to a gene; V was cut back by 5 bases and J by 4 bases. The germline V gene encodes CDR1 SEHNR and CDR2 FQNEAQ (reference sequence). The CDR3 consists of 16 residues. CDR3 sequence reads: CASSGHDRGKWYEQYF. The CDR3 coding sequence is TGTGCCAGCAGCGGCCACGACAGGGGGAAGTGGTACGAGCAGTACTTC.

This sequence joins TRBV4-3 and TRBJ2-7, with 11 bases identical to TRBD2. Germline values: CDR1 LGHNA, CDR2 YSLEER. Trimming removed 0 bases from V and 7 bases from J; junction bases left unmatched: 8. The CDR3 has 16 amino acids. In DNA form, the CDR3 reads TGCGCCAGCAGCCAAGATCCACTAGCGGGAGTTAAGGAGCAGTACTTC. Residues: CASSQDPLAGVKEQYF.

The chain has TRBV5-4 and TRBJ2-3; TRBD1 matches 9 bases. V gave up 0 bases and J gave up 2 bases; unmatched junction bases: 7. The CDR3 runs 17 residues. Germline V lookup: CDR1 SGHNT, CDR2 YYREEE (reference sequence). The CDR3 DNA is TGTGCCAGCAGCTTGGGGGGAGGACAGGGGAACACAGATACGCAGTATTTT. It specifies CASSLGGGQGNTDTQYF.